Listed below are T cell receptor beta chains from one sample, sequenced in a study of blood T cell repertoires in COVID-19. Assay used: immunoSEQ multiplex PCR; TCRdb lists only in-frame clones, some missing. The sample lists roughly 110,000 clones, 75% to 90% occurring once. Sequenced sample: peripheral blood. The receptor source for this set is a woman between 40 and 50 years old with acute or convalescent COVID-19. Both conserved end residues are part of each CDR3. The D gene is left open where the match is weak. The size entry is marked missing in some rows and otherwise reads once, few, many or a size class.

-	TRBV5-5	TRBJ2-7	-	TGTGCCAGCAGCTTGGTCAGTACCTCCTACGAGCAGTACTTC	CASSLVSTSYEQYF
TRBD2	TRBV6-1	TRBJ2-3	-	TGTGCCAGCAGTGAGCTAGCGGGGCTCGTGGATACGCAGTATTTT	CASSELAGLVDTQYF
TRBD1	TRBV19	TRBJ1-1	-	TGTGCCAGTATTCGGACAGGGGGAACTGAAGCTTTCTTT	CASIRTGGTEAFF
-	TRBV5-6	TRBJ1-1	-	TGTGCCAGCAGCCCCACTAACGCGAGGGTTAGCACTGAAGCTTTCTTT	CASSPTNARVSTEAFF
-	TRBV20-1	TRBJ2-7	-	TGCAGTGCTGGACTTAGCTACGAGCAGTACTTC	CSAGLSYEQYF
-	TRBV7-4	TRBJ1-4	-	TGTGCCAGCAGCTATCGCTGGACAGACGGGCGGACTAATGAAAAACTGTTTTTT	CASSYRWTDGRTNEKLFF
-	TRBV3-1/TRBV3-2	TRBJ2-3	-	TGTGCCAGCAGCCACGGGGGGCTAGCGGGCACAGATACGCAGTATTTT	CASSHGGLAGTDTQYF
TRBD1	TRBV6-4	TRBJ2-7	-	TGTGCCAGCAGCCGGGACAGGAGTTCCTACGAGCAGTACTTC	CASSRDRSSYEQYF
TRBD1	TRBV5-1	TRBJ1-6	-	TGCGCCAGCAGCATTGGGGACAGAGAATTAGCACCCCTCCACTTT	CASSIGDRELAPLHF
TRBD1	TRBV6-5	TRBJ2-1	few	TGTGCCAGCAGCCTAAAACCCCGGGACAGGCAGTTCTTC	CASSLKPRDRQFF
-	TRBV5-4	TRBJ2-2	-	TGTGCCAGCAGCTTGGGAACCACAGGGACCGGGGAGCTGTTTTTT	CASSLGTTGTGELFF
-	TRBV4-3	TRBJ1-2	-	TGCGCCAGCAGCCAAGCTACAACAGGGTACTATGGCTACACCTTC	CASSQATTGYYGYTF
TRBD2	TRBV11-3	TRBJ2-1	-	TGTGCCAGCAGCTCCAAGCGGGGACGGGGTGAGCAGTTCTTC	CASSSKRGRGEQFF
-	TRBV12-5	TRBJ2-7	-	TGTGCTAGTGGTCCCGTTCAGGGTGAGCAGTACTTC	CASGPVQGEQYF
-	TRBV30	TRBJ2-7	-	TGTGCCTCCACGACTAGATCTCATGCCTACGAGCAGTACTTC	CASTTRSHAYEQYF
TRBD1	TRBV7-2	TRBJ2-1	-	TGTGCCAGCAGGGCGACAGGGGGCGAGCAGTTCTTC	CASRATGGEQFF
-	TRBV7-9	TRBJ1-5	-	TGTGCCAGCAGCTTAGACGGGTTTAGCAATCAGCCCCAGCATTTT	CASSLDGFSNQPQHF
-	TRBV6-1	TRBJ2-7	-	TGTGCCAGCAGTGAAGGGGGCAGCCCCTACGAGCAGTACTTC	CASSEGGSPYEQYF
TRBD2	TRBV19	TRBJ2-2	once	TGTGCCAGTAGGGACGGACTAGCGGGGGGACGGAACACCGGGGAGCTGTTTTTT	CASRDGLAGGRNTGELFF
-	TRBV5-1	TRBJ1-6	few	TGCGCCAGCACCCCGGCGGTAGGTGAGAGTACACCCCTCCACTTT	CASTPAVGESTPLHF
-	TRBV18	TRBJ2-4	few	TGTGCCAGCTCACCACCGGGACACGGAATAAACATTCAGTACTTC	CASSPPGHGINIQYF
-	TRBV21-1	TRBJ2-2	-	TGTGCCAGCAGCAATAGGGGATTCGGGGAGCTGTTTTTT	CASSNRGFGELFF
TRBD1	TRBV18	TRBJ2-5	-	TGTGCCAGCTCACCCCCGGGACAGGCAGAAGAGACCCAGTACTTC	CASSPPGQAEETQYF
TRBD2	TRBV5-1	TRBJ2-5	-	TGCGCCAGCAGCCGATCGACTAGCGGGGGGGCTTCGTACCAAGAGACCCAGTACTTC	CASSRSTSGGASYQETQYF
-	TRBV5-7	TRBJ1-5	-	TGTGCCAGCAGCTTCCCCGTCTTTGGCAATCAGCCCCAGCATTTT	CASSFPVFGNQPQHF
TRBD2	TRBV6-1	TRBJ2-7	few	TGTGCCAGCAGTGAGGGTCTTTTGGCGGGGGGCTACGAGCAGTACTTC	CASSEGLLAGGYEQYF